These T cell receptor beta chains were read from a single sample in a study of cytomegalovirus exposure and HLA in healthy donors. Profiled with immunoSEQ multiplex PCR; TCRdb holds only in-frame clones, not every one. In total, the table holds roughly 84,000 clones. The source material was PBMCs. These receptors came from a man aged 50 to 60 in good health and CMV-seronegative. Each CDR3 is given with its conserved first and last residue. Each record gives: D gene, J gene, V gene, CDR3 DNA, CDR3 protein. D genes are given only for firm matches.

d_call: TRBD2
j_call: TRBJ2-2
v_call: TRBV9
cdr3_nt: TGTGCCAGCAGCGTACCGATGGGCGGGGGTAACACCGGGGAGCTGTTTTTT
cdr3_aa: CASSVPMGGGNTGELFF

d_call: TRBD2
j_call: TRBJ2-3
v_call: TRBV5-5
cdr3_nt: TGTGCCAGCAGCTTGAAGGTCGGGGGGAGGGATACGCAGTATTTT
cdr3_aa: CASSLKVGGRDTQYF

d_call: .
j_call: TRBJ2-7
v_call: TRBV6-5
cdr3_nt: TGTGCCAGCAGTTACTCTCTAACAGGCTCCTACGAGCAGTACTTC
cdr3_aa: CASSYSLTGSYEQYF

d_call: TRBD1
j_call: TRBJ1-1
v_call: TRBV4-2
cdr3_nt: TGTGCCAGCAGCCAAGACGTAGGGACAGGGGACACTGAAGCTTTCTTT
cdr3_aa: CASSQDVGTGDTEAFF

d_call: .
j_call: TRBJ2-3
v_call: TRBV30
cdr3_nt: TGTGCCTGGAGTCCCGCAGATACGCAGTATTTT
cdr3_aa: CAWSPADTQYF

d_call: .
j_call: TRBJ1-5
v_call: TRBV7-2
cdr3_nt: TGTGCCAGCAGCCCGGGACTGGGCGCTCAGCCCCAGCATTTT
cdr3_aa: CASSPGLGAQPQHF

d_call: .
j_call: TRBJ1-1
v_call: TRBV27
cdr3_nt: TGTGCCAGCAGGGCGGGGGGGGCTCTCACTGAAGCTTTCTTT
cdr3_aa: CASRAGGALTEAFF

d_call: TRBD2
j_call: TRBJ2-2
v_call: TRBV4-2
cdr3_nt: TGTGCCAGCAGCCAGTCGGCCAGCGGGGGGGATAACACCGGGGAGCTGTTTTTT
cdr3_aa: CASSQSASGGDNTGELFF

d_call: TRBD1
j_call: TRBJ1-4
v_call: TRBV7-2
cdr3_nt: TGTGCCAGCAGCATACAGGGGGCGCGTAAGAAACTGTTTTTT
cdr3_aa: CASSIQGARKKLFF

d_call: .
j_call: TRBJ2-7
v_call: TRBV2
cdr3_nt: TGTGCCAGCAGTCTTACGGTTAGCTCCTACGAGCAGTACTTC
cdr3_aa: CASSLTVSSYEQYF

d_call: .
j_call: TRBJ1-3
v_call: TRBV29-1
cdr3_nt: TGCAGCGTATTGAGGGGAAACACCATATATTTT
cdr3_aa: CSVLRGNTIYF

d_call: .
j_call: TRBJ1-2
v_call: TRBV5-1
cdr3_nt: TGCGCCAGCAGCTTGAAGTGGCAGGGCGGCTATGGCTACACCTTC
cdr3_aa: CASSLKWQGGYGYTF

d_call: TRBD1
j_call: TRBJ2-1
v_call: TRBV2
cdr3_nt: TGTGCCAGCAGTAAGGGACAGGGGGGAGGCAATGAGCAGTTCTTC
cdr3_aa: CASSKGQGGGNEQFF

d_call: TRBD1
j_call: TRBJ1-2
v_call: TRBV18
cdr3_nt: TGTGCCAGCTCACTGGACAGGGATGGCTATGGCTACACCTTC
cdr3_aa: CASSLDRDGYGYTF

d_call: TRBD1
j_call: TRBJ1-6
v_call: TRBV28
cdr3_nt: TGTGCCAGCAGCCCAGGGGGACAGGGGGGACTAAATTCACCCCTCCACTTT
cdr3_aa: CASSPGGQGGLNSPLHF

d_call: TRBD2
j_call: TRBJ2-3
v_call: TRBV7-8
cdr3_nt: TGTGCCAGCAGCCGCCAGCGCGGGGGGGCAGATACGCAGTATTTT
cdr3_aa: CASSRQRGGADTQYF

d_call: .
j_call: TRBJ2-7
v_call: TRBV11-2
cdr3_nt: TGTGCCAGCAGCTTAACAGGGCTCTCCTACGAGCAGTACTTC
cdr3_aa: CASSLTGLSYEQYF

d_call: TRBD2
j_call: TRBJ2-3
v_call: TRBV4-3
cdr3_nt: TGCGCCAGCAGCCAAGAGGGAGGTCTAGCGGGGGGATACACAGATACGCAGTATTTT
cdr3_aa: CASSQEGGLAGGYTDTQYF

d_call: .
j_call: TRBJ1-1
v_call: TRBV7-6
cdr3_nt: TGTGCCAGCAGCTTATCCAGTTCTGAAGCTTTCTTT
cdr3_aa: CASSLSSSEAFF

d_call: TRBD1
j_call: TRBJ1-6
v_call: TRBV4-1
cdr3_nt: TGCGCCAGCAGCCAGGGGGACAGGGGAACGTCACCCCTCCACTTT
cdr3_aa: CASSQGDRGTSPLHF

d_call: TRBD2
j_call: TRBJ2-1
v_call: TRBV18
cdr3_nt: TGTGCCAGCTCAACCCAGAAGCGGGGGAGGGACAATGAGCAGTTCTTC
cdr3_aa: CASSTQKRGRDNEQFF

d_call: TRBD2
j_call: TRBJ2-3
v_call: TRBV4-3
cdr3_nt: TGCGCCAGCAGCCAGGGACTAGCGGGAGATACGCAGTATTTT
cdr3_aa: CASSQGLAGDTQYF

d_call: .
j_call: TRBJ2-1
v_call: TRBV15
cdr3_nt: TGTGCCACCAGCCCACCGGGGGTGGGGTACAATGAGCAGTTCTTC
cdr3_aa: CATSPPGVGYNEQFF

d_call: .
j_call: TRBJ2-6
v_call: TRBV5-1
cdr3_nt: TGCGCCAGCAGCTTTTCGAGATCTGGGGCCAACGTCCTGACTTTC
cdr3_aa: CASSFSRSGANVLTF

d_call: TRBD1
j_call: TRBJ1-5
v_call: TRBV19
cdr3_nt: TGTGCCAGTAGTATAGCCACAGGGGTTCAGCCCCAGCATTTT
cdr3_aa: CASSIATGVQPQHF

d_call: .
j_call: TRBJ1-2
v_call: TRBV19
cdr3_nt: TGTGCCAGTAGTTCCCCATGGGAGGACTATGGCTACACCTTC
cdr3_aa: CASSSPWEDYGYTF

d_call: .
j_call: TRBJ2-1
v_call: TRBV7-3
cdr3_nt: TGTGCCAGCAGCACACAGGTGTCTGAGCAGTTCTTC
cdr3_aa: CASSTQVSEQFF

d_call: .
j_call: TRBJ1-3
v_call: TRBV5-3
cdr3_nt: TGTGCCAGAAGCTTGAACAGAACAGGAAACACCATATATTTT
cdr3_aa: CARSLNRTGNTIYF

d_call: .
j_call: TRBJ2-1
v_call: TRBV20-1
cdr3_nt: TGCAGTGCTAGAGTCTCGGATGAGCAGTTCTTC
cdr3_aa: CSARVSDEQFF

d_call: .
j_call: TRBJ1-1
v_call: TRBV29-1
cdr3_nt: TGCAGCGCCATCCTGACAGGTTTGAACACTGAAGCTTTCTTT
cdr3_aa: CSAILTGLNTEAFF

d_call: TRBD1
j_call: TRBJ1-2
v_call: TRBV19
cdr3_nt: TGTGCCAGTAGTAGAGACAGGGTGCCGGTGTTTTTCTATGGCTACACCTTC
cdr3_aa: CASSRDRVPVFFYGYTF

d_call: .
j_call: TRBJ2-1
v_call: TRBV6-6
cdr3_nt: TGTGCCAGCAATCAGGGTAGCTCCTACAATGAGCAGTTCTTC
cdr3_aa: CASNQGSSYNEQFF

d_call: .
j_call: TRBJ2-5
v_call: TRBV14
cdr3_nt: TGTGCCAGCAGCCAAGATGCAGGGTCCGGGACCCAGTACTTC
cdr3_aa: CASSQDAGSGTQYF

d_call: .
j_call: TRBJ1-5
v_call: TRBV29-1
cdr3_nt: TGCAGCATAAGGGGGAGCGGGGATCAGCCCCAGCATTTT
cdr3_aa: CSIRGSGDQPQHF

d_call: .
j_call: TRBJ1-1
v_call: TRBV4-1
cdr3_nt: TGCGCCAGCAGCCAAGCGGACAGGAACACTGAAGCTTTCTTT
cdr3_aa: CASSQADRNTEAFF

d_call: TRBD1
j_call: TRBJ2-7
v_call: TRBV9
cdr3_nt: TGTGCCAGCAGCCCACATCCCGGGACAGCTATCCACGAGCAGTACTTC
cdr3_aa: CASSPHPGTAIHEQYF

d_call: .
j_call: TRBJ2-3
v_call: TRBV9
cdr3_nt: TGTGCCAGCAGCGTATCCTCACTCCAGGGGACGCAGTATTTT
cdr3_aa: CASSVSSLQGTQYF

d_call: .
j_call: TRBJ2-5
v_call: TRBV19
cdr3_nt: TGTGCCAGTAGTGCCCGAGGGGGTGGTCAAGAGACCCAGTACTTC
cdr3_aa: CASSARGGGQETQYF

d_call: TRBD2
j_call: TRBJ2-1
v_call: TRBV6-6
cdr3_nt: TGTGCCAGCAGGGGACTAGCGGGGCGTTACAATGAGCAGTTCTTC
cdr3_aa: CASRGLAGRYNEQFF

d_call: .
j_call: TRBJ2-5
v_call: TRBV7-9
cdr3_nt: TGTGCCAGCAGCTTAGCCGCACAGGGTAGGGAGACCCAGTACTTC
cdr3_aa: CASSLAAQGRETQYF

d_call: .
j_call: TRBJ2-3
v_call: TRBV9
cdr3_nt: TGTGCCAGCAGCGTAGGGCCCTCCGATACGCAGTATTTT
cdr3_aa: CASSVGPSDTQYF

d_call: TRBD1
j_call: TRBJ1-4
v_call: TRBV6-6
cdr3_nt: TGTGCCAGCAGTTACTCAAAACAGGGGAGTGAAAAACTGTTTTTT
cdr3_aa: CASSYSKQGSEKLFF

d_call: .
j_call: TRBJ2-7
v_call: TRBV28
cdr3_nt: TGTGCCAGCACCTCTGGAGGACAGAAGGCCGAGCAGTACTTC
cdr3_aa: CASTSGGQKAEQYF

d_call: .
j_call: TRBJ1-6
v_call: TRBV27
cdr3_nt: TGTGCCAGCAGTCAACCGGGACACCAACCTCCAAGCTCCTATAATTCACCCCTCCACTTT
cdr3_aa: CASSQPGHQPPSSYNSPLHF

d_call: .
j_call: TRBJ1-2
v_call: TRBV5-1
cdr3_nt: TGCGCCAGCAGCTTGGACACCGGGACAACATATGGCTACACCTTC
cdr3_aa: CASSLDTGTTYGYTF

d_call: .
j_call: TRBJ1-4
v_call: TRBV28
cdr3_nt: TGTGCCAGCAGCCCCCAGGGCCGGAAGGGAAAACTGTTTTTT
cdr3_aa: CASSPQGRKGKLFF

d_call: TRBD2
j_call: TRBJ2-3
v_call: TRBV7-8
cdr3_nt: TGTGCCAGCAGCTCACTAGCGGGGGAGGATACGCAGTATTTT
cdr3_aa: CASSSLAGEDTQYF

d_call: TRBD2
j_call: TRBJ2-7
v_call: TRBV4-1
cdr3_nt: TGCGCCAGCAGCCCCGGGGGGGGTGAGCAGTACTTC
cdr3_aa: CASSPGGGEQYF

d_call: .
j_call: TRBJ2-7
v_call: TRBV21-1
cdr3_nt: TGTGCCAGCAGCAAATTTCGACAGGGAACCTCCTACGAGCAGTACTTC
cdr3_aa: CASSKFRQGTSYEQYF

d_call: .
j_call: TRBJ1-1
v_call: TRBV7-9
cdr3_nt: TGTGCCAGCAGCTTTCGTCACCTGGAGGTCACTGAAGCTTTCTTT
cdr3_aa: CASSFRHLEVTEAFF

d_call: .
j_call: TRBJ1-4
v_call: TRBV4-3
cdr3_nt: TGCGCCAGCAGCCAAGATTCTATCCGGAATGAAAAACTGTTTTTT
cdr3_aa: CASSQDSIRNEKLFF